The 11 T cell receptor beta chains listed next were all sequenced from one sample in a study of blood T cell repertoires in COVID-19. Sequencing was performed with immunoSEQ multiplex PCR; in TCRdb, only in-frame clones are kept and a portion is missing. This repertoire shows 110,000 or so clones, 75% to 90% found once; its top ten account for 19%. The specimen sequenced was peripheral blood. These receptors originate from a human donor with acute or convalescent COVID-19. The donor label of this sample is uncertain.

The rearrangement links TRBV7-2 to TRBJ2-1, with TRBD1 matching 7 bases. This CDR3 comprises 15 residues. Germline V gene sequence: CDR1 SGHTA, CDR2 FQGNSA. After removal of 5 bases from V and 4 bases from J, the junction contained 8 bases not matched to a gene. The CDR3 is CASSKDRAQYNEQFF. The CDR3 bases are TGTGCCAGCAGCAAAGACAGGGCGCAGTACAATGAGCAGTTCTTC. The complete variable domain, with remaining parts taken from reference TRBV7-2 and TRBJ2-1, reads GAGVSQSPSNKVTEKGKDVELRCDPISGHTALYWYRQSLGQGLEFLIYFQGNSAPDKSGLPSDRFSAERTGGSVSTLTIQRTQQEDSAVYLCASSKDRAQYNEQFFGPGTRLTVL.

The rearrangement uses TRBV7-2 and TRBJ2-7; D possibly corresponds to TRBD2 (6 bases). The CDR3 loop spans 14 amino acids. V was pared by 5 bases and J by 1 base, with 12 bases between. The germline V gene encodes CDR1 SGHTA and CDR2 FQGNSA. CDR3 sequence (DNA): TGTGCCAGCAGCCCCCGTGGGACTTCCTACGAGCAGTACTTC. It yields the protein CASSPRGTSYEQYF. Full variable domain (remainder filled in from reference TRBV7-2 and TRBJ2-7): GAGVSQSPSNKVTEKGKDVELRCDPISGHTALYWYRQSLGQGLEFLIYFQGNSAPDKSGLPSDRFSAERTGGSVSTLTIQRTQQEDSAVYLCASSPRGTSYEQYFGPGTRLTVT.

This chain uses TRBV28 with TRBJ2-3; 11 bases match TRBD2. V gave up 1 base and J gave up 2 bases; unmatched junction bases: 5. CDR1 and CDR2 (germline): MDHEN, SYDVKM. The CDR3 length is 17 residues. CDR3 protein: CASSLLAGGTHTDTQYF. CDR3 in DNA: TGTGCCAGCAGTTTATTAGCGGGGGGGACCCACACAGATACGCAGTATTTT.

The chain links TRBV2 to TRBJ2-3; 9 bases agree with TRBD1. This CDR3 spans 14 amino acids. Unmatched junction bases numbered 7, after V lost 7 bases and J lost 5 bases. The germline V gene encodes CDR1 SNHLY and CDR2 FYNNEI. CDR3 sequence reads: CASKRTGVLDTQYF. The CDR3 DNA sequence: TGTGCCAGCAAACGGACAGGGGTTTTAGATACGCAGTATTTT.

The chain has TRBV6-2 or TRBV6-3 and TRBJ2-2; TRBD1 matches 10 bases. The CDR3 consists of 15 residues. The V gene's germline CDR1 is MNHEY and CDR2 SVGEGT. V trimming: 4 bases; J trimming: 5 bases; junction bases outside the gene matches: 4. The CDR3 sequence is CASSWGQGITGELFF. DNA for the CDR3: TGTGCCAGCAGTTGGGGACAGGGGATAACCGGGGAGCTGTTTTTT.

This chain connects TRBV30 to TRBJ2-2; D may be TRBD1 (6 bases). The CDR3 consists of 11 residues. In germline, CDR1 is GTSNPN, CDR2 SVGIG (reference sequence). Trimming removed 7 bases at V and 6 bases at J, with 9 bases between. The CDR3 loop reads CAFYRAGELFF. For the CDR3, the DNA is TGTGCCTTCTACAGGGCCGGGGAGCTGTTTTTT.

The CDR3 is CATSTSRVQPQHF. The CDR3 region has the DNA TGTGCCACCAGCACAAGCAGGGTTCAGCCCCAGCATTTT. The chain combines TRBV15 with TRBJ1-5, with D perhaps matching TRBD1 (5 bases). This CDR3 has 13 amino acids. Between the trimmed V and J ends, which lost 4 bases and 6 bases, there was a span of 10 bases. The germline CDR1 and CDR2 sequences are LNHNV and YYDKDF (reference sequence).

This chain links TRBV5-4 with TRBJ2-3, with D unresolved. The CDR3 runs to 13 residues. The germline gives CDR1 SGHNT, CDR2 YYREEE (reference sequence). Trimming stripped 3 bases from V and 1 base from J, with 6 bases between. The CDR3 loop reads CASSSFGTDTQYF. CDR3 sequence (DNA): TGTGCCAGCAGCTCCTTCGGCACAGATACGCAGTATTTT.

The chain uses TRBV6-6 and TRBJ2-5; TRBD1 is a possible D gene (6 bases). Trimming stripped 3 bases from V and 3 bases from J, with 17 bases between. The CDR3 sequence is 16 residues long. Germline lookup yields CDR1 MNHNY and CDR2 SVGAGI (reference sequence). The CDR3 loop reads CASSYFATAGEETQYF. In nucleotides, the CDR3 is TGTGCCAGCAGTTATTTTGCGACGGCAGGGGAAGAGACCCAGTACTTC.

The gene calls are TRBV28 and TRBJ2-5; the match to TRBD1 covers 9 bases. Germline CDR1 MDHEN, CDR2 SYDVKM. The CDR3 is 14 amino acids. Trimming cost V 6 bases and J 5 bases; bases outside gene matches: 7. The CDR3 protein is CASRTGGAEETQYF. In DNA, the CDR3 is TGTGCCAGCAGAACAGGGGGCGCGGAGGAGACCCAGTACTTC.

Here the CDR3 reads CASSFWGVNTEAFF. In DNA form, the CDR3 reads TGTGCCAGCAGCTTTTGGGGGGTTAACACTGAAGCTTTCTTT. The rearrangement links TRBV7-2 to TRBJ1-1, with a weak D call TRBD1 (5 bases). Germline V lookup: CDR1 SGHTA, CDR2 FQGNSA. V dropped 3 bases and J dropped 2 bases, with 10 bases sitting between them. The length of the CDR3 is 14 residues.